This T cell receptor (beta chain) comes out of a study of response to subunit inactivated influenza vaccine. Study-wide results and limits: The authors proposed limited new T cell recruitment per seasonal influenza vaccination.

Turning to this clonotype: Its antigen remains unidentified.

Germline CDR1 MGHDK, CDR2 SYGVNS. Trimming stripped 8 bases from V and 4 bases from J, with 17 bases between. This CDR3 has 14 residues. TCRdb processed the RT-PCR reads anew with MiXCR; each CDR3 protein has one entry. The sample consists of a few hundred thousand distinct CDR3 sequences, around 15% of them appearing once. This clonotype was obtained from a man between 50 and 59 years old who received an inactivated influenza vaccine. The material was PBMCs from blood, obtained about 13 days after vaccination. The V call is TRBV25-1, the J call TRBJ1-2; perhaps TRBD1 as D (5 bases). The CDR3 spells CASSSGGRVYGYTF. The CDR3, as DNA: TGTGCCAGCTCTTCCGGGGGTAGAGTCTATGGCTACACCTTC.